This T cell receptor beta chain was observed in a study of cytomegalovirus exposure and HLA in healthy donors. Study-level findings and limits: Later examination showed HLA-associated TCR beta chains had greater clonal expansion than equally common others.

The primer mix had 60 Vbeta and 13 Jbeta primers. TCRdb's table, derived via immunoSEQ multiplex PCR, lists solely in-frame clones and lacks some. Among around 150,000 clones listed, less than 90% were seen once. Turning to this clone: The target antigen is unknown.

Sequenced input: PBMCs. The sequence was collected from a boy between 2 and 10 years old in good health and CMV-seronegative.

The CDR3 region is CASRGFREGTEAFF. CDR3 DNA: TGTGCCAGCAGGGGGTTTCGGGAGGGCACTGAAGCTTTCTTT. V and J are TRBV11-2 and TRBJ1-1; D is unresolved. In germline, CDR1 is SGHAT, CDR2 FQNNGV. Trimming shortened V by 6 bases and J by 4 bases, and 15 bases separated the two germline ends. The CDR3 extends over 14 amino acids. Based on the CDR3 plus reference TRBV11-2 and TRBJ1-1, the full variable domain is EAGVAQSPRYKIIEKRQSVAFWCNPISGHATLYWYQQILGQGPKLLIQFQNNGVVDDSQLPKDRFSAERLKGVDSTLKIQPAKLEDSAVYLCASRGFREGTEAFFGQGTRLTVV.